These T cell receptor beta chains were read from a single sample in a study of beta chain features in type 1 diabetes. Here immunoSEQ multiplex PCR was the method, and the copy in TCRdb shows in-frame clones only, minus some. The repertoire holds about 330,000 clones, with approximately 10% as singletons. Source material: naive CD4+ T cells from blood. The receptor set was obtained from a woman aged 25 to 45 in good health. CDR3s include the opening cysteine and the closing phenylalanine or tryptophan. Fields, in order: V gene, D gene, J gene, clone size, CDR3 DNA, CDR3 protein. D genes are given only for firm matches. A clone size is listed for some rows: how often the clone was seen (once, few, many), or a class if it is expanded.

>TRBV11-2|-|TRBJ2-1|few
TGTGCCAGCAGCTTGGGAGACAGGACCTACAATGAGCAGTTCTTC
CASSLGDRTYNEQFF
>TRBV10-3|TRBD2|TRBJ2-1|-
TGTGCCATCAGGGGGACCGGGACTAGCGGATACAATGAGCAGTTCTTC
CAIRGTGTSGYNEQFF
>TRBV28|-|TRBJ2-5|few
TGTGCCAGCAGTTCGGGACAACTCCAAGAGACCCAGTACTTC
CASSSGQLQETQYF
>TRBV9|TRBD2|TRBJ2-7|few
TGTGCCAGCAGCTTCCGGACTAGCGGGACGATCGGCGAGCAGTACTTC
CASSFRTSGTIGEQYF
>TRBV25-1|-|TRBJ1-2|few
TGTGCCAGCAGTGAATCCGGGGGGGGCTATGGCTACACCTTC
CASSESGGGYGYTF
>TRBV6-5|-|TRBJ2-3|few
TGTGCCAGCAGTTTTAAGCCGTCAGATACGCAGTATTTT
CASSFKPSDTQYF
>TRBV7-2|TRBD2|TRBJ2-5|-
TGTGCCAGCAGCTTAGCTCCTACTAGCGGGGGAGGGGAGACCCAGTACTTC
CASSLAPTSGGGETQYF
>TRBV5-1|-|TRBJ2-7|few
TGCGCCAGCAGCTTGTCTGTCGGAGACTACGAGCAGTACTTC
CASSLSVGDYEQYF
>TRBV28|TRBD2|TRBJ2-1|-
TGTGCCAGCACACTAGCGGGAGGGTACAATGAGCAGTTCTTC
CASTLAGGYNEQFF
>TRBV14|-|TRBJ2-5|few
TGTGCCAGCAGCCAGAGCTGGCAGGGGAGCTTGCACTTC
CASSQSWQGSLHF
>TRBV6-5|-|TRBJ1-1|-
TGTGCCAGCAGTTACGGTCCCCTAAGGGGCACTGAAGCTTTCTTT
CASSYGPLRGTEAFF
>TRBV9|-|TRBJ2-7|-
TGTGCCAGCAGCGTAGGACCCAAAGGGGGTTACGAGCAGTACTTC
CASSVGPKGGYEQYF
>TRBV7-9|-|TRBJ1-1|-
TGTGCCAGCAGCTTAGCGCTAAGGTCCCCCAGGTCCGAAGCTTTCTTT
CASSLALRSPRSEAFF
>TRBV7-2|-|TRBJ2-2|few
TGTGCCACCCGCGGGGCCGGCACCGGGGAGCTGTTTTTT
CATRGAGTGELFF
>TRBV14|-|TRBJ2-3|-
TGTGCCAGCAGCCACCCAACAACCAGATTTAGCACAGATACGCAGTATTTT
CASSHPTTRFSTDTQYF